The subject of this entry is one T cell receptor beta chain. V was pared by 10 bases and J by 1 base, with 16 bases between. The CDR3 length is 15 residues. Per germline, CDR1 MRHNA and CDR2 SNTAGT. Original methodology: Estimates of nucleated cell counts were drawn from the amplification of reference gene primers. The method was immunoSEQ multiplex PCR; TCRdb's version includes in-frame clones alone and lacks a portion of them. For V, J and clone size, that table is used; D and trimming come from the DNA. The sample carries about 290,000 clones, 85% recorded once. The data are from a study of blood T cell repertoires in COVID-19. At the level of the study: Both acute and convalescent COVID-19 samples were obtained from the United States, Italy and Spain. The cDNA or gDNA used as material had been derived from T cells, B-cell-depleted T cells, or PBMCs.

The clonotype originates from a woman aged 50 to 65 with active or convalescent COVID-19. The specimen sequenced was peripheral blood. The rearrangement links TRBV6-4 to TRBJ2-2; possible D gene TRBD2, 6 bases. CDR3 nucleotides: TGTGCCACTTCGCCGGTCGGGAGGAACACCGGGGAGCTGTTTTTT. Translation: CATSPVGRNTGELFF.